This T cell receptor (beta chain) was observed in a study of blood T cell repertoires in COVID-19. Study overall: In each case, the material was cDNA or gDNA derived from T cells, B-cell-depleted T cells, or PBMCs.

The protocol was immunoSEQ multiplex PCR, while the TCRdb copy is restricted to in-frame clones and leaves out a portion. The table includes 100,000 to 150,000 clones, about 85% detected once. CDR1 is LNHNV, CDR2 YYDKDF, per germline (reference sequence). The junction had 13 bases not matched to a gene; V was cut back by 5 bases and J by 6 bases. The CDR3 sequence is 16 residues long. The receptor comes from a man between 60 and 75 years old with acute or convalescent COVID-19. Material for sequencing was peripheral blood. The V gene is TRBV15, the J gene TRBJ1-5; 7 bases are a match to TRBD1. CDR3 protein: CATSSTNRGAIQPQHF. The DNA of the CDR3 is TGTGCCACCAGCTCCACGAACAGGGGTGCGATTCAGCCCCAGCATTTT.